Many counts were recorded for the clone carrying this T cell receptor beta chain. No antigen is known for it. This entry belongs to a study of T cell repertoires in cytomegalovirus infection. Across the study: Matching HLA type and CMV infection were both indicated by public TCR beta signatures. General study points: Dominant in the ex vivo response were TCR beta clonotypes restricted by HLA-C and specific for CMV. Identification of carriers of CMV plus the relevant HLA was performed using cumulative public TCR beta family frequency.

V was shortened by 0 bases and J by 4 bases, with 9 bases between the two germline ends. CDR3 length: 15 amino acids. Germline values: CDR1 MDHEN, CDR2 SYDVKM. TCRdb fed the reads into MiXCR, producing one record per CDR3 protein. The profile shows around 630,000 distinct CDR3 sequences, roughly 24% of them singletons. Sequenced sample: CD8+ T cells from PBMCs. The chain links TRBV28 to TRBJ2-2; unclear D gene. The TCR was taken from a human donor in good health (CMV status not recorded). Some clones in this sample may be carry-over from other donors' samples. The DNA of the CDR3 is TGTGCCAGCAGTTTATGGTGGGGTGCCACCGGGGAGCTGTTTTTT. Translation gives CASSLWWGATGELFF.